These 20 T cell receptor beta chains came from one sample sequenced in a study of coeliac disease. TCRdb's table, derived via immunoSEQ multiplex PCR, lists solely in-frame clones and lacks some. This sample carries about 4,000 clones, around 59% of them seen once, and the ten largest clones take about 5.7%. The sequenced sample was lymphocytes from the gut lamina propria. All receptors come from a man between 65 and 85 years old without celiac disease.

This clone has more than one count but fewer than ten. The chain joins TRBV27 to TRBJ1-6; D not certain. The CDR3 loop spans 12 amino acids. Trimming pared 8 bases from V and 10 bases from J, leaving 12 bases between. Germline V gene lookup returns CDR1 MNHEY and CDR2 SMNVEV (reference sequence). CDR3 amino acids: CASARRSSPLHF. Written as DNA, the CDR3 is TGTGCCAGCGCGCGTCGGAGCTCACCCCTCCACTTT.

The rearrangement links TRBV28 to TRBJ1-6; 12 positions match TRBD1. Trimming took 6 bases from V and 11 from J; bases not matched to a gene: 8. Germline V lookup: CDR1 MDHEN, CDR2 SYDVKM. The CDR3 loop spans 15 amino acids. For the CDR3, the DNA is TGTGCCAGCAGAATGCCGGGACAGGGGGCTCCACCCCTCCACTTT. Its translation: CASRMPGQGAPPLHF. The full variable domain, rest sourced from reference TRBV28 and TRBJ1-6, is DVKVTQSSRYLVKRTGEKVFLECVQDMDHENMFWYRQDPGLGLRLIYFSYDVKMKEKGDIPEGYSVSREKKERFSLILESASTNQTSMYLCASRMPGQGAPPLHFGNGTRLTVT.

CDR3 region: CASSSDTSIYGYTF. The CDR3 DNA follows: TGCGCCAGCAGCTCCGACACCAGCATCTATGGCTACACCTTC. The chain links TRBV5-1 to TRBJ1-2, with D unclear. The germline CDR1 and CDR2 sequences are SGHRS and YFSETQ. V lost 3 bases, J lost 4 bases, and 13 bases lay in between. The CDR3 runs 14 residues.

The chain employs TRBV29-1 and TRBJ2-7; TRBD2 aligns across 11 bases. V was clipped by 4 bases and J by 2 bases; unmatched bases: 1. The CDR3 runs 13 residues. The germline gives CDR1 SQVTM, CDR2 ANQGSEA. Written as DNA, the CDR3 is TGCAGCGTTGTAGCGGGGGGGCCCTACGAGCAGTACTTC. It yields the protein CSVVAGGPYEQYF.

The chain links TRBV6-4 to TRBJ2-1; TRBD2 aligns across 9 bases. The CDR3 is made up of 16 amino acids. J lost 7 bases, V lost 3 bases, and 10 bases had no gene match. Germline CDR1 MRHNA, CDR2 SNTAGT. The CDR3 spells CASSEFSGGLGNEQFF. The CDR3 DNA follows: TGTGCCAGCAGTGAATTTAGCGGGGGCCTCGGGAATGAGCAGTTCTTC.

By sample share, this clone is medium-sized. The same CDR3 can be traced to other DNA sequences in this sample. The chain uses TRBV28 and TRBJ1-6; perhaps TRBD1 as D (6 bases). The ends were cut back, 8 bases at V and 7 bases at J, with 12 bases in the middle. The CDR3 length is 13 residues. Germline CDR1 reads MDHEN; CDR2 reads SYDVKM. The CDR3 DNA sequence: TGTGCCAGCGGCCGGGACACGAATTCACCCCTCCACTTT. Protein product: CASGRDTNSPLHF. The full variable domain, with the rest looked up from reference TRBV28 and TRBJ1-6, is DVKVTQSSRYLVKRTGEKVFLECVQDMDHENMFWYRQDPGLGLRLIYFSYDVKMKEKGDIPEGYSVSREKKERFSLILESASTNQTSMYLCASGRDTNSPLHFGNGTRLTVT.

V is TRBV5-4 and J is TRBJ2-7; D perhaps matches TRBD1 (6 bases). The ends were cut back, 4 bases at V and 4 bases at J, with 15 bases in the middle. The germline gives CDR1 SGHNT, CDR2 YYREEE (reference sequence). The CDR3 extends over 14 amino acids. The CDR3 DNA reads TGTGCCAGCAGCCCACAGGGAAAATCTTACGAGCAGTACTTC. This sequence encodes CASSPQGKSYEQYF.

This clone has only a few counts. The junction departs from germline at one end; a sequencing error may be responsible. The chain is built from TRBV5-6 and TRBJ1-6, with a tentative D call TRBD1 (5 bases). CDR3 length: 17 residues. CDR1 is SGHDT and CDR2 is YYEEEE in the germline V gene. CDR3 in amino acids: CASSSQGRSFYNSPLLF. In DNA, the CDR3 is TGTGCCAGCAGCAGCCAGGGAAGGTCGTTTTATAATTCGCCCCTCCTCTTT.

This clone appeared a few times. The chain joins TRBV7-2 to TRBJ2-7; D is unresolved. Germline V gives CDR1 SGHTA, CDR2 FQGNSA. V lost 2 bases and J 2 bases, leaving 13 bases between the germline ends. The CDR3 has 15 residues. CDR3 in amino acids: CASSLRSERPYEQYF. The CDR3 DNA reads as TGTGCCAGCAGCTTAAGGAGTGAACGTCCCTACGAGCAGTACTTC.

The genes are TRBV6-4 and TRBJ1-3, with 7 bases identical to TRBD1. The CDR3 spans 16 residues. V lost 4 bases, J lost 6 bases, and 12 bases stayed unmatched. CDR1 and CDR2 (germline): MRHNA, SNTAGT. This CDR3 reads CASSADRVPFLNTIYF. In DNA, the CDR3 is TGTGCCAGCAGTGCCGACAGGGTACCCTTCCTAAACACCATATATTTT.

There are a few counts of this clone. The chain couples TRBV7-8 to TRBJ1-5; tentative D call: TRBD1 (6 bases). This CDR3 is built from 15 residues. Trimming left V 5 bases short and J 4 bases short, with 15 bases between. CDR1 is SGHVS, CDR2 FQNEAQ, per germline. CDR3 loop: CASSEGTPQNQPQHF. The CDR3 DNA reads TGTGCCAGCAGCGAAGGGACACCCCAGAATCAGCCCCAGCATTTT.

The rearrangement joins TRBV2 to TRBJ2-3; 10 bases match TRBD1. J was trimmed by 3 bases and V by 6 bases; bases with no gene match: 3. The CDR3 spans 14 residues. The germline V gene has CDR1 SNHLY and CDR2 FYNNEI. In DNA form, the CDR3 reads TGTGCCAGCAGCTGGACAGGGGGGACAGATACGCAGTATTTT. It specifies CASSWTGGTDTQYF.

V usage is TRBV29-1 and J usage is TRBJ1-1; D unclear. The CDR3 has 13 residues. Trimming pared 5 bases from V and 2 bases from J, leaving 12 bases between. Germline CDR1 reads SQVTM; CDR2 reads ANQGSEA. The CDR3 nucleotides are TGCAGCGTTTCGGAGACGTCAAACACTGAAGCTTTCTTT. As protein: CSVSETSNTEAFF. Full variable domain (remainder filled in from reference TRBV29-1 and TRBJ1-1): SAVISQKPSRDICQRGTSLTIQCQVDSQVTMMFWYRQQPGQSLTLIATANQGSEATYESGFVIDKFPISRPNLTFSTLTVSNMSPEDSSIYLCSVSETSNTEAFFGQGTRLTVV.

This clone was picked up a small number of times. The V call is TRBV10-3, the J call TRBJ2-3; TRBD2 matches at 7 bases. The CDR3 length is 14 residues. The J segment lost 2 bases and the V segment lost 4 bases, leaving 3 bases of the junction unmatched. CDR1 ENHRY and CDR2 SYGVKD come from the germline V gene. The CDR3 region is CAISAGTTTDTQYF. Written as DNA, the CDR3 is TGTGCCATCAGTGCCGGGACTACCACAGATACGCAGTATTTT.

The rearrangement uses TRBV5-1 and TRBJ2-4; 7 bases line up with TRBD1. The CDR3 covers 14 residues. Looked up from germline, CDR1 is SGHRS and CDR2 is YFSETQ. With 4 bases clipped from V and 6 bases from J, the junction kept 7 bases outside the gene matches. CDR3 protein: CASSHRDSSNIQYF. The CDR3 DNA is TGCGCCAGCAGCCACCGGGACAGCTCAAACATTCAGTACTTC.

This chain connects TRBV9 to TRBJ2-7; D possibly corresponds to TRBD1 (6 bases). Trimming took 4 bases from V and 1 from J, leaving 12 bases between them. The CDR3 length is 14 residues. Germline loops: CDR1 SGDLS, CDR2 YYNGEE. CDR3 in amino acids: CASSQSGTSYEQYF. Written as DNA, the CDR3 is TGTGCCAGCAGCCAATCAGGGACATCCTACGAGCAGTACTTC.

The chain is built from TRBV6-5 and TRBJ1-1; no reliable D call. CDR3 length: 13 amino acids. With 6 bases removed from V and 1 base from J, the gap between germline ends came to 9 bases. Germline V gene lookup returns CDR1 MNHEY and CDR2 SVGAGI. CDR3 DNA sequence: TGTGCCAGCAGAATTACACCGAACACTGAAGCTTTCTTT. Encoded protein: CASRITPNTEAFF.

V is TRBV7-9 and J is TRBJ2-3, with 12 bases that match TRBD1. The J segment lost 3 bases and the V segment lost 3 bases, leaving 1 base of the junction unmatched. This CDR3 has 15 amino acids. The germline gives CDR1 SEHNR, CDR2 FQNEAQ (reference sequence). The CDR3 reads CASSLGQGATDTQYF. The DNA for the CDR3 is TGTGCCAGCAGCTTGGGACAGGGGGCTACAGATACGCAGTATTTT.

About this clone: At the DNA level, this CDR3 is encoded by other sequences in the same sample as well. The chain links TRBV18 to TRBJ2-2, with 7 bases lining up with TRBD1. This CDR3 region has 15 residues. The germline V gene has CDR1 KGHSH and CDR2 LQKENI. V lost 4 bases to trimming and J lost 2 bases; unmatched junction nucleotides: 4. CDR3 DNA: TGTGCCAGCTCACGGGACAGACCAAACACCGGGGAGCTGTTTTTT. It codes for CASSRDRPNTGELFF.

This clone has more than one count but fewer than ten. This chain uses TRBV28 with TRBJ1-2, with D possibly matching TRBD1 (6 bases). The CDR3 extends over 15 amino acids. V lost 2 bases and J lost 6, with 16 bases in between. Germline V gives CDR1 MDHEN, CDR2 SYDVKM. Written as DNA, the CDR3 is TGTGCCAGCAGTTTAGAGTCCAGGGGTGTAAATGGCTACACCTTC. This translates into CASSLESRGVNGYTF.